The clone carrying this T cell receptor (beta chain) was observed once. Its antigen is not known. The data derive from a study of OX40 agonist ivuxolimab in advanced cancers. Study in general: People in dose escalation had one of these cancers: hepatocellular carcinoma, melanoma, renal cell or head and neck cancer. Partial responses, seen in three patients, involved one hepatocellular carcinoma and two cutaneous melanomas. With a range of 23 to 79, age averaged about 59 years, and 75% to 90% were male. General study findings and limits: Compared with CD4+, CD8+ T cells on average had more expanded clones.

Some clones are missing from TCRdb's copy, which holds only in-frame ones; the method was immunoSEQ multiplex PCR. The table shows 100,000 or so clones, with 86% occurring only once. The germline gives CDR1 SGHVS, CDR2 FQNEAQ. The CDR3 is 15 residues long. V lost 2 bases to trimming and J lost 2 bases; unmatched junction nucleotides: 2. The chain combines TRBV7-8 with TRBJ2-7, with 11 bases lining up with TRBD2. The material sequenced was CD4+ or CD8+ T cells sorted from blood, taken in a trial of the OX40 agonist ivuxolimab. This receptor was obtained from an adult with an advanced solid tumor such as melanoma, head and neck, liver or kidney cancer. The CDR3 nucleotides are TGTGCCAGCAGCTTATCTAGCGGGAGGCCCTACGAGCAGTACTTC. This sequence encodes CASSLSSGRPYEQYF.